This entry lists 24 T cell receptor beta chains sequenced from one sample in a study of blood T cell repertoires in COVID-19. Data came from immunoSEQ multiplex PCR; TCRdb stores just in-frame clones and leaves some out. Of 330,000 or so clones listed, 80% to 90% were seen once; the top ten hold 9.5% to 10%. Sequencing used peripheral blood. The receptor source for this set is a man between 25 and 39 years old with COVID-19, enrolled during active disease.

This sequence joins TRBV6-2 or TRBV6-3 and TRBJ1-5; no reliable D call. CDR1 is MNHEY and CDR2 is SVGEGT in the germline V gene. V lost 4 bases to trimming and J lost 6 bases, with 10 bases between them. This CDR3 is 13 amino acids long. The CDR3 reads CASSWAPGQPQHF. The CDR3 DNA sequence: TGTGCCAGCAGTTGGGCCCCAGGTCAGCCCCAGCATTTT.

The rearrangement joins TRBV19 to TRBJ2-5; TRBD1 agrees at 9 bases. The V segment lost 3 bases and the J segment 4 bases; nucleotides outside the gene matches: 3. The V gene's germline CDR1 is LNHDA and CDR2 SQIVND (reference sequence). There are 14 residues in the CDR3. The CDR3 is CASSMGQGGETQYF. CDR3 DNA sequence: TGTGCCAGTAGTATGGGACAGGGTGGAGAGACCCAGTACTTC.

This clone was seen just once. Other DNA sequences in this specimen translate into the identical CDR3. The chain uses TRBV7-9 and TRBJ1-6; D may be TRBD1 (6 bases). V was shortened by 6 bases and J by 4 bases, with 10 bases between the two germline ends. Germline V lookup: CDR1 SEHNR, CDR2 FQNEAQ (reference sequence). This CDR3 is built from 14 residues. CDR3 region: CASSSTGYNSPLHF. The CDR3 DNA reads as TGTGCCAGCAGTTCTACAGGGTATAATTCACCCCTCCACTTT.

V usage is TRBV5-6 and J usage is TRBJ1-2, with D maybe TRBD1 (5 bases). Per the germline V gene, CDR1 is SGHDT and CDR2 is YYEEEE. The V and J ends lost 4 bases and 4 bases respectively, with 11 bases between them. The CDR3 has 13 residues. CDR3 protein: CASSPDKSYGYTF. Here the CDR3 DNA reads TGTGCCAGCAGCCCGGACAAGAGCTATGGCTACACCTTC.

This clone was picked up a small number of times. This chain joins TRBV10-3 and TRBJ2-3; 7 bases align to TRBD1. The CDR3 length is 15 residues. Germline assignment: CDR1 ENHRY and CDR2 SYGVKD. V trimming: 2 bases; J trimming: 2 bases; junction bases outside the gene matches: 4. CDR3 sequence reads: CAISETGDPTDTQYF. The CDR3 nucleotides are TGTGCCATCAGTGAGACAGGGGATCCCACAGATACGCAGTATTTT.

V is TRBV7-9 and J is TRBJ1-2; 7 bases align to TRBD1. V was clipped by 0 bases and J by 6 bases; unmatched bases: 1. Germline assignment: CDR1 SEHNR and CDR2 FQNEAQ (reference sequence). The length of the CDR3 is 13 residues. CDR3 nucleotides: TGTGCCAGCAGCTTAGCCGACAGGGATGGCTACACCTTC. Residues: CASSLADRDGYTF.

The J gene is TRBJ1-3, the V gene TRBV14; D is unclear. This CDR3 has 13 residues. In germline, CDR1 is SGHDN, CDR2 FVKESK. With 1 base removed from V and 4 bases from J, the gap between germline ends came to 5 bases. CDR3 residues: CASSQAGGNTIYF. The CDR3 DNA is TGTGCCAGCAGCCAAGCGGGAGGAAACACCATATATTTT.

This chain connects TRBV4-1 to TRBJ2-4, with 7 positions matching TRBD1. The CDR3 covers 13 residues. Germline lookup yields CDR1 MGHRA and CDR2 YSYEKL. V dropped 4 bases and J dropped 7; count of bases not matched to a gene: 4. CDR3 region: CASSPSRGNIQYF. CDR3 sequence (DNA): TGCGCCAGCAGCCCCTCCAGGGGGAACATTCAGTACTTC.

This clone has a single count. This chain connects TRBV7-8 to TRBJ1-1, with no clear D. Trimming removed 3 bases at V and 5 bases at J, with 13 bases between. The V gene's germline CDR1 is SGHVS and CDR2 FQNEAQ. The CDR3 is 14 residues long. The CDR3 sequence is CASSFGEMGTEAFF. DNA for the CDR3: TGTGCCAGCAGCTTTGGGGAGATGGGTACTGAAGCTTTCTTT.

CDR3 nucleotide sequence: TGTGCCAGCAGTTCCCAGGGGGCAGGGAACACTGAAGCTTTCTTT. Translation gives CASSSQGAGNTEAFF. V and J are TRBV27 and TRBJ1-1; 8 bases align to TRBD1. This CDR3 is 15 amino acids long. Per germline, CDR1 MNHEY and CDR2 SMNVEV (reference sequence). V gave up 4 bases and J gave up 1 base; unmatched junction bases: 5.

The chain couples TRBV3-1 (or the pseudogene TRBV3-2) to TRBJ2-5; the D gene is possibly TRBD1 (6 bases). This CDR3 spans 15 amino acids. The V end was cut by 2 bases, the J end by 5 bases, with 15 bases between. Germline V CDR1 and CDR2: LGHDT, YNNKEL (reference sequence). This CDR3 is CASSQSTGRGETQYF. Written as DNA, the CDR3 is TGTGCCAGCAGCCAATCGACAGGCCGCGGGGAGACCCAGTACTTC.

The DNA of the CDR3 is TGTGCCAGCAGCCAAGATACAGTACCTGAAGCTTTCTTT. As protein: CASSQDTVPEAFF. The gene calls are TRBV3-1 (or the pseudogene TRBV3-2) and TRBJ1-1; D remains unclear. This CDR3 has 13 residues. V lost 0 bases and J lost 6, with 8 bases in between. Per the germline V gene, CDR1 is LGHDT and CDR2 is YNNKEL (reference sequence).

The chain links TRBV7-3 to TRBJ2-7; 8 nucleotides align to TRBD1. V was pared by 2 bases and J by 5 bases, with 8 bases of the junction left unmatched. The CDR3 covers 15 residues. The germline V gene encodes CDR1 SGHTA and CDR2 FQGTGA. The CDR3 region has the DNA TGTGCCAGCAGCTTACTCGGACAGGGTTTCCACGAGCAGTACTTC. Protein product: CASSLLGQGFHEQYF.

The V and J genes are TRBV19 and TRBJ2-2; D is unclear. The CDR3 consists of 17 residues. CDR1 is LNHDA, CDR2 SQIVND, per germline (reference sequence). V lost 7 bases and J 5 bases, leaving 23 bases between the germline ends. CDR3 in amino acids: CASTLQALVFVTGELFF. The CDR3 DNA reads as TGTGCCAGTACCCTTCAGGCCCTGGTTTTTGTAACCGGGGAGCTGTTTTTT.

The chain links TRBV5-4 to TRBJ1-1, with 7 nucleotides matching TRBD1. Germline CDR1 is SGHNT and CDR2 is YYREEE (reference sequence). This CDR3 is 15 amino acids long. Trimming at V came to 1 base and at J to 5 bases, leaving 8 bases not matched to a gene. In nucleotides, the CDR3 is TGTGCCAGCAGCTTGAGGGTAGGGGGCGCGACTGAAGCTTTCTTT. Its translation is CASSLRVGGATEAFF.

The chain's CDR3 is CASSTHRGLGVGGYTF. The CDR3 bases are TGTGCCAGCAGTACACACAGGGGCCTTGGAGTCGGAGGCTACACCTTC. The chain employs TRBV27 and TRBJ1-2; 7 positions match TRBD1. V shed 5 bases, J shed 8 bases, and the junction held 17 bases outside the gene matches. The CDR3 is made up of 16 amino acids. The germline CDR1 and CDR2 sequences are MNHEY and SMNVEV (reference sequence).

The chain has TRBV6-4 and TRBJ2-1; D is unclear. This CDR3 spans 13 amino acids. Trimming stripped 5 bases from V and 8 bases from J, with 13 bases between. In germline, CDR1 is MRHNA, CDR2 SNTAGT. In nucleotides, the CDR3 is TGTGCCAGCAGTCTACTCGAATCCCATGAGCAGTTCTTC. Translated: CASSLLESHEQFF.

This clone was seen many times. V gene TRBV6-1 combines with J gene TRBJ2-3; 13 bases are shared with TRBD2. With V trimmed by 2 bases and J by 4 bases, 0 bases remained unmatched. The germline CDR1 and CDR2 sequences are MNHNS and SASEGT. This CDR3 has 15 amino acids. The CDR3 DNA reads TGTGCCAGCAGTGAAACTAGCGGGGGGGCAGATACGCAGTATTTT. This encodes CASSETSGGADTQYF.

The gene calls are TRBV24-1 and TRBJ1-2, with 8 nucleotides matching TRBD1. The CDR3 consists of 13 residues. V was clipped by 5 bases and J by 7 bases; unmatched bases: 5. From germline, CDR1 is KGHDR and CDR2 SFDVKD. Written as DNA, the CDR3 is TGTGCCACCAGTGGCGGCAGGGGGCTTGGCTACACCTTC. Residues: CATSGGRGLGYTF.

The J gene is TRBJ1-4, the V gene TRBV6-4; TRBD1 matches at 7 bases. The CDR3 extends over 17 amino acids. V shed 2 bases, J shed 5 bases, and the junction held 11 bases outside the gene matches. The V gene's germline CDR1 is MRHNA and CDR2 SNTAGT. The CDR3 sequence is CASSDGAGGFRNEKLFF. CDR3 in DNA: TGTGCCAGCAGTGACGGTGCAGGGGGTTTTAGGAATGAAAAACTGTTTTTT.

The J gene is TRBJ2-4, the V gene TRBV7-9; D perhaps matches TRBD1 (5 bases). Trimming left V 5 bases short and J 3 bases short, with 14 bases between. The CDR3 runs to 15 residues. Looked up from germline, CDR1 is SEHNR and CDR2 is FQNEAQ (reference sequence). The CDR3 bases are TGTGCCAGCAGCAGCCAGGGTACGGGCAAAAACATTCAGTACTTC. Translation: CASSSQGTGKNIQYF.

The chain has TRBV10-3 and TRBJ2-2; unclear D gene. Between the trimmed V and J ends, which lost 0 bases and 1 base, there was a span of 9 bases. CDR3 length equals 16 residues. Germline values: CDR1 ENHRY, CDR2 SYGVKD. The CDR3 here is CAISESSYLNTGELFF. The DNA for the CDR3 is TGTGCCATCAGTGAGTCTTCCTACCTGAACACCGGGGAGCTGTTTTTT.

The CDR3 region is CAISDGRGDNEQFF. For the CDR3, the DNA is TGTGCCATCAGTGATGGGCGGGGAGACAATGAGCAGTTCTTC. The chain links TRBV10-3 to TRBJ2-1, with D perhaps matching TRBD2 (6 bases). The germline V and J ends were trimmed by 3 bases and 5 bases, with 11 bases remaining between them. CDR3 length equals 14 residues. Germline loops: CDR1 ENHRY, CDR2 SYGVKD.

The chain has TRBV6-1 and TRBJ2-7; 9 bases fit TRBD1. Germline V gene sequence: CDR1 MNHNS, CDR2 SASEGT. CDR3 length equals 13 residues. The V and J ends lost 6 bases and 6 bases, in that order; junction bases with no gene match: 6. Written as DNA, the CDR3 is TGTGCCAGCAGCTTACTGGACAGGGGCGAGCAGTACTTC. Protein: CASSLLDRGEQYF.